Listed below are T cell receptor beta chains from one sample, sequenced in a study of technical replicates of blood from a handful of donors. Some clones are missing from TCRdb's copy, which holds only in-frame ones; the method was immunoSEQ multiplex PCR. This sample has 95,000 to 100,000 clones, with approximately 96% found just once. The sequencing input was T cells isolated from PBMCs. These receptor sequences come from a human donor in good health. CDR3s include the opening cysteine and the closing phenylalanine or tryptophan. A D gene is named only where the DNA matches it firmly. Clone size, where shown, is once, few, many, or a class for clones that have expanded.

>.|TRBV6-1|TRBJ1-5|TRBD1
CASSGQGAWGQPQHF
TGTGCCAGCAGTGGACAGGGGGCGTGGGGTCAGCCCCAGCATTTT
>.|TRBV14|TRBJ2-7|TRBD2
CASSQGDYPYEQYF
TGTGCCAGCAGCCAAGGGGACTATCCCTACGAGCAGTACTTC
>.|TRBV30|TRBJ1-5|TRBD1
CAWSVQGISNQPQHF
TGTGCCTGGAGTGTACAGGGGATTAGCAATCAGCCCCAGCATTTT
>.|TRBV6-1|TRBJ2-1|.
CASSEGGAYNEQFF
TGTGCCAGCAGTGAAGGGGGCGCCTACAATGAGCAGTTCTTC
>.|TRBV10-3|TRBJ2-1|TRBD1
CAISEGDRGRAQFF
TGTGCCATCAGTGAGGGGGACAGGGGTAGGGCGCAGTTCTTC
>.|TRBV5-1|TRBJ2-5|.
CASRRGPAETQYF
TGCGCCAGCAGAAGAGGGCCTGCAGAGACCCAGTACTTC
>.|TRBV5-4|TRBJ2-5|TRBD2
CASSHRTSGTQETQYF
TGTGCCAGCAGCCATCGGACTAGCGGGACCCAAGAGACCCAGTACTTC
>once|TRBV2|TRBJ1-5|.
CASRSGGGNQPQHF
TGTGCCAGTCGGTCCGGGGGGGGTAACCAGCCCCAGCATTTT
>.|TRBV25-1|TRBJ2-5|.
CASSAVGGQETQYF
TGTGCCAGCAGTGCCGTAGGAGGGCAAGAGACCCAGTACTTC
>.|TRBV1|TRBJ2-7|.
CTRRITVGAGARHYEQYF
.
>.|TRBV5-1|TRBJ2-7|.
CASSLLEGTYEQYF
TGCGCCAGCAGCCTCCTCGAGGGTACCTACGAGCAGTACTTC
>.|TRBV9|TRBJ2-5|TRBD2
CASSDAGGPGETQYF
TGTGCCAGCAGCGACGCGGGGGGGCCGGGGGAGACCCAGTACTTC
>.|TRBV2|TRBJ2-3|TRBD2
CASSGTSADTQYF
TGTGCCAGCAGTGGGACTAGCGCCGATACGCAGTATTTT
>.|TRBV9|TRBJ1-6|.
CASSQGGVSNSPLHF
TGTGCCAGCAGCCAGGGAGGGGTTTCCAATTCACCCCTCCACTTT
>.|TRBV28|TRBJ2-7|TRBD1
CASSLDRGLIYEQYF
TGTGCCAGCAGTTTGGACAGGGGGCTCATCTACGAGCAGTACTTC
>once|TRBV2|TRBJ1-2|TRBD1
CASRGQGDSYGYTF
TGTGCCAGCAGGGGACAGGGAGATAGCTATGGCTACACCTTC
>.|TRBV19|TRBJ2-2|.
CASKMGGQTNTGELFF
TGTGCCAGTAAAATGGGGGGTCAAACGAACACCGGGGAGCTGTTTTTT
>.|TRBV7-6|TRBJ2-1|TRBD1
CASSLVAGGQGIYNEQFF
TGTGCCAGCAGCTTAGTGGCTGGAGGACAGGGTATCTACAATGAGCAGTTCTTC
>.|TRBV9|TRBJ2-2|TRBD1
CASRGGRQGAAGELFF
TGTGCCAGCCGAGGAGGTCGACAGGGGGCGGCCGGGGAGCTGTTTTTT
>once|TRBV12-5|TRBJ1-2|.
CASGPPGQVPYGYTF
TGTGCTAGTGGCCCCCCCGGCCAGGTTCCTTATGGCTACACCTTC
>.|TRBV7-7|TRBJ2-2|TRBD1
CASSLAGQGNTGELFF
TGTGCCAGCAGCTTAGCAGGACAGGGGAACACCGGGGAGCTGTTTTTT
>.|TRBV7-9|TRBJ1-1|.
CASSLIGETNTEAFF
TGTGCCAGCAGCTTAATTGGGGAGACGAACACTGAAGCTTTCTTT
>.|TRBV5-4|TRBJ2-5|TRBD2
CASSTSLAGGGQETQYF
TGTGCCAGCAGCACATCCCTAGCGGGAGGGGGGCAAGAGACCCAGTACTTC
>.|TRBV30|TRBJ1-5|TRBD1
CAWSPGQGGQPQHF
TGTGCCTGGAGTCCGGGACAGGGCGGTCAGCCCCAGCATTTT
>.|TRBV6-5|TRBJ1-2|TRBD1
CASRQQGARGYTF
TGTGCCAGCAGACAACAGGGGGCGCGTGGCTACACCTTC
>.|TRBV14|TRBJ2-5|.
CASGGTAGTQYF
TGTGCCAGCGGGGGGACAGCCGGGACCCAGTACTTC